This record concerns one T cell receptor (beta chain) sequence. What it binds is not known. The data were obtained in a study of multiple sclerosis patients with progressive multifocal leukoencephalopathy. Study-level results: Before and during natalizumab, the clones expanded at PML already existed.

Sequenced by immunoSEQ multiplex PCR; TCRdb stores in-frame clones only, minus some. Among approximately 35,000 clones listed, roughly 87% were seen once. The sample's time point: time of PML onset. T3 refers to blood collected at the onset of PML. This TCR came from a human donor with progressive multifocal leukoencephalopathy. The source was PBMCs, collected from a patient treated with natalizumab.

The CDR3 nucleotides are TGTGCCAGCTCACCGTACGCCGGGACGCCTGCCGGCGAGCAGTACTTC. Its translation is CASSPYAGTPAGEQYF. V and J are TRBV18 and TRBJ2-7, with D perhaps matching TRBD1 or TRBD2 (5 bases each). The V gene's germline CDR1 is KGHSH and CDR2 LQKENI. The CDR3 totals 16 residues. The V gene lost 3 bases and the J gene lost 6 bases, with 21 bases spanning the gap.